What follows is one T cell receptor beta chain and its context. This clonotype was found a few times. What antigen it recognizes has not been identified. The input lacks base qualities; no much larger clone sits a single base away. These data belong to a study of T cells after yellow fever vaccination (dated by TCRdb to the late 2010s). Regarding the study in general: The SMART-Seq v4 Ultra Low Input RNA kit was used to prepare libraries from fractions with low cell numbers. To track T-cell clones before and after primary and booster YFV17D yellow fever vaccination, bulk TCR alpha and beta repertoires were sequenced longitudinally. Two healthy male donors made up the cohort, one aged 18 to 30 years and the other aged 30 to 40 years. Blood samples were taken at several timepoints before and after primary and secondary immunization, and bulk PBMC replicates and cell subsets were isolated.

From cysteine to phenylalanine, the CDR3 is 16 amino acids long. The read is trimmed to its CDR3 DNA, 48 bases read in frame from base 1. CDR1 and CDR2 (MDHEN, SYDVKM) derive from the germline V gene. V sheds 5 bases and J sheds 7 bases, leaving 22 bases between their ends. Synthesis of TCR cDNA relied on 5'RACE template switching, a step that introduced a universal primer site along with unique molecular identifiers. cDNA synthesis was primed from both the TCR alpha and TCR beta constant segments. Library amplification involved two PCR steps, and the second step added sample barcodes and sequencing adapters. Sequencing of the libraries was done on either Illumina HiSeq 2500 (2x100 bp) or NovaSeq (2x150 bp). The authors' pipeline ran thus. Reads were demultiplexed and collapsed into UMI consensus sequences with MIGEC, and V(D)J alignment was performed with MiXCR. Vaccine-responding clonotypes were identified with edgeR using replicate PBMC samples, with FDR below 0.01 and a log2 fold change above 5 up to day 15 being required. CD4 or CD8 identity was assigned to each bulk clonotype according to whether the clonotype was present at higher abundance in the sequenced CD4 repertoire or the sequenced CD8 repertoire. TCRdb itself trimmed the public reads at Q25 with fastp, ran MiXCR and retained productive beta chains. Each CDR3 protein gets just one entry, which takes the most common genes and DNA from the rows behind it. These V and J calls derive from TCRdb rather than the authors' analysis. Recorded for this sample are 610,000 or so distinct CDR3 sequences; approximately 13% of them occurred a single time. Of the sample, about 16% falls within the top ten clones.

What the study reported, not specific to this receptor: A small fraction of clonotypes appeared in both the CD4 and CD8 compartments, likely as a result of convergent recombination. Because only a couple of donors were included in the study, the extent to which the findings can be generalized is limited. Computational filtering was needed because FACS-sorted repertoires could contain abundant contaminating clonotypes from the bulk population. After the booster, most clones that had expanded after primary vaccination were detected again (nearly 98% of CD4 and around nine tenths of CD8), suggesting broad maintenance of memory. The secondary T-cell response was weaker than the primary response but faster, peaking on day 5 instead of day 15.

What this sample's treatment or condition label stands for: live attenuated yellow fever vaccine strain. At every blood-draw timepoint, two biological replicates of bulk PBMCs were collected. PBMCs were isolated from peripheral blood using a standard Ficoll-Paque protocol. RNA was extracted with TriZol from bulk PBMCs, CD4 and CD8 fractions, and dextramer-positive and dextramer-negative fractions. The sequence came from a young man who received the YFV17D yellow fever vaccine. The sequencing here drew on PBMCs, taken on the day of the yellow fever booster vaccination. The chain couples TRBV28 to TRBJ2-3; a weak D assignment points to TRBD2 (6 bases agree). The nucleotide sequence is given as TGTGCCAGCAGTCAATGGGACCGCGGGGTAAGGAATACGCAGTATTTT. Its amino acids are CASSQWDRGVRNTQYF.